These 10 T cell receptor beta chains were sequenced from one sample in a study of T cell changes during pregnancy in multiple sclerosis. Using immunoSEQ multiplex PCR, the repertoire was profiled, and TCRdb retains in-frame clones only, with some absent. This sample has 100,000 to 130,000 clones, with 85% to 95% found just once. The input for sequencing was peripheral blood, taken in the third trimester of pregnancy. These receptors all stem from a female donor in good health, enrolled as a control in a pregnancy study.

The CDR3 loop reads CASSARPDRGDNYGYTF. CDR3 nucleotides: TGTGCCAGCAGCGCCCGACCGGACAGGGGGGATAACTATGGCTACACCTTC. V usage is TRBV9 and J usage is TRBJ1-2, with 10 bases aligning to TRBD1. CDR3 length: 17 amino acids. CDR1 is SGDLS and CDR2 is YYNGEE in the germline V gene. Trimming cost V 3 bases and J 1 base; bases outside gene matches: 9.

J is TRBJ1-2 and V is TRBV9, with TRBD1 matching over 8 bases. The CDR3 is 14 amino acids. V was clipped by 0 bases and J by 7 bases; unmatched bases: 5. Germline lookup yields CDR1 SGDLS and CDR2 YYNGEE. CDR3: CASSVAGGEGGYTF. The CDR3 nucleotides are TGTGCCAGCAGCGTAGCAGGGGGCGAGGGTGGCTACACCTTC.

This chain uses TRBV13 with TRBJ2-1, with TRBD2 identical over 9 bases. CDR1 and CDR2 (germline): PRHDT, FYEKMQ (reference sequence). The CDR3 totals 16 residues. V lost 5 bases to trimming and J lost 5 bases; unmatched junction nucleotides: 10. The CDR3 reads CASSRAGGWVNNEQFF. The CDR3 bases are TGTGCCAGCAGCCGAGCGGGGGGTTGGGTGAACAATGAGCAGTTCTTC. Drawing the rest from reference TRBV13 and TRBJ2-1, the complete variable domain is AAGVIQSPRHLIKEKRETATLKCYPIPRHDTVYWYQQGPGQDPQFLISFYEKMQSDKGSIPDRFSAQQFSDYHSELNMSSLELGDSALYFCASSRAGGWVNNEQFFGPGTRLTVL.

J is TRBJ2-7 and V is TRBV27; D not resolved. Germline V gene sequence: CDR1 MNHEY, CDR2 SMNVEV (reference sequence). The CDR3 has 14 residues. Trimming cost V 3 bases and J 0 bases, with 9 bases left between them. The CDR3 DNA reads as TGTGCCAGCAGTTTTTTACAGACCTCCTACGAGCAGTACTTC. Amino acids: CASSFLQTSYEQYF.

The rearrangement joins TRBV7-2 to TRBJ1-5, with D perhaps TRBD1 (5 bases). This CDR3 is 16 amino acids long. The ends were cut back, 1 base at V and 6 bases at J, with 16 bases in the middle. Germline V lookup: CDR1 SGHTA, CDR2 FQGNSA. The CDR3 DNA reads TGTGCCAGCAGCTTAGGGGGGGTAGAGTTGGGTCAGCCCCAGCATTTT. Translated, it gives CASSLGGVELGQPQHF.

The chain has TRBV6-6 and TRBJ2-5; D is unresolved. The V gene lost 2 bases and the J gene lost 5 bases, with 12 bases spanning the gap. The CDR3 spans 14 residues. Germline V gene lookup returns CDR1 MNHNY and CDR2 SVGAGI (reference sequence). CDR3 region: CASSYGLTAETQYF. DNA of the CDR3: TGTGCCAGCAGTTACGGGCTTACTGCGGAGACCCAGTACTTC.

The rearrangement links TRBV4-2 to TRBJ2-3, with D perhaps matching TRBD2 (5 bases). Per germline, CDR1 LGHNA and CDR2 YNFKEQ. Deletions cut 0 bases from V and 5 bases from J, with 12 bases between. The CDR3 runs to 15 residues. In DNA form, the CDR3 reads TGTGCCAGCAGCCAAGATCGTCTAGCAGGAGATACGCAGTATTTT. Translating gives CASSQDRLAGDTQYF.

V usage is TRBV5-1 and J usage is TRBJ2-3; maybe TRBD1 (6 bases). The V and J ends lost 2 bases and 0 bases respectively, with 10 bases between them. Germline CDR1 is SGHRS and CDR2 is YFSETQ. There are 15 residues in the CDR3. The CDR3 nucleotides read TGCGCCAGCAGCTTACAGGGTGGGAGCACAGATACGCAGTATTTT. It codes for CASSLQGGSTDTQYF.

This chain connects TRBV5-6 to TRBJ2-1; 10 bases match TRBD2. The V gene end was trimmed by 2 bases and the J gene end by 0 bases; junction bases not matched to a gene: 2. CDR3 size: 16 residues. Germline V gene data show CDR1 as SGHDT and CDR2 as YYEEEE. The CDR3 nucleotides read TGTGCCAGCAGCTTCCGGACTAGCGGCTCCTACAATGAGCAGTTCTTC. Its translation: CASSFRTSGSYNEQFF.

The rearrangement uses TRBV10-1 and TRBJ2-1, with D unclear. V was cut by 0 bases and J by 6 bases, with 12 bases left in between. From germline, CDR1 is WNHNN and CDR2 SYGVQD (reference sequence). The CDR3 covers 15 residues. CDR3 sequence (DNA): TGCGCCAGCAGTGAGTCACCCCAGTCGGGCAATGAGCAGTTCTTC. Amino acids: CASSESPQSGNEQFF.